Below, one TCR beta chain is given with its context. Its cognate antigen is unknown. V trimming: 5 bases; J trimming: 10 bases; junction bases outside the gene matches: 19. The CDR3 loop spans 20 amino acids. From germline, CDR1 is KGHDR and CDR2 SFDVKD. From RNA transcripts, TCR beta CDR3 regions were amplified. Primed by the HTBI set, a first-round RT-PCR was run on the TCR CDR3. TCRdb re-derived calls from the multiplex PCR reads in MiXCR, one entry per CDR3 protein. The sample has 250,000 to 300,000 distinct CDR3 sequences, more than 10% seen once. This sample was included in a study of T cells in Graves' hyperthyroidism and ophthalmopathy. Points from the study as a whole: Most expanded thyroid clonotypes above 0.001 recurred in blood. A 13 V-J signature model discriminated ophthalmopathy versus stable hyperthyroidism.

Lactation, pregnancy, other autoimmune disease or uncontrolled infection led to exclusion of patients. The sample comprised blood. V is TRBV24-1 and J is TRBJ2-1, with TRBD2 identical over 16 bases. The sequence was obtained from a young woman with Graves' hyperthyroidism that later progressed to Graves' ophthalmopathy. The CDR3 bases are TGTGCCACCAGTGTAAGGTTCACCCCTGGGACTAGCGGGAGGGCCGGGGAGCAGTTCTTC. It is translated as CATSVRFTPGTSGRAGEQFF.